Given below is one TCR beta chain in context. Its antigen is not identified. This was the immunoSEQ version 4 assay in survey mode. Produced via immunoSEQ multiplex PCR; TCRdb's table is partial and in-frame only. Among about 28,000 clones listed, over 65% were seen once. The entry originates in a study of persistence of HIV-infected CD4 T cells. Study-level information: CD4+ T cells responding to CMV or HIV-1 Gag were isolated. Median time on suppressive ART was 7 to 9 years.

Study-level points and caveats: TCRbeta richness was lower in CMV- and Gag-responding cells than in anti-CD3/anti-CD28-responding cells. Rare CMV-responding cells carrying HIV-1 proviruses were not analyzed separately for TCR.

Stimulation used approximately 10 ug/mL lysate from CMV-infected fibroblasts. Sorted nonresponding memory CD4+ T cells were CD40L-negative, CD69-negative, CD45RO-high. The ends were cut back, 7 bases at V and 4 bases at J, with 13 bases in the middle. The length of the CDR3 is 13 residues. The germline CDR1 and CDR2 sequences are SQVTM and ANQGSEA. The rearrangement links TRBV29-1 to TRBJ2-2; D is perhaps TRBD1 (6 bases). The specimen was CD4+ T cells sorted from PBMCs after roughly 18-hour stimulation, collected from a patient who received antiretroviral therapy. This receptor was obtained from an adult woman with HIV who was CMV-seropositive. CDR3: CSGRQGTTGELFF. For the CDR3, the DNA is TGCAGCGGAAGGCAGGGGACCACCGGGGAGCTGTTTTTT.